This TCR beta chain was documented in a study of blood T cell repertoires in COVID-19. Study-wide background: Sample material is recorded as cDNA or gDNA derived from T cells, B-cell-depleted T cells, or PBMCs.

Participant reports of clinical history set cohort assignment. Within the 2 weeks before study entry, each person in the exposed group met a COVID-19 case. Using immunoSEQ multiplex PCR, the repertoire was profiled, and TCRdb retains in-frame clones only, with some absent. Among 120,000 to 150,000 clones listed, 70% to 85% were seen once. Deletions cut 2 bases from V and 0 bases from J, with 14 bases between. The CDR3 is 16 amino acids. Germline-derived CDR1 and CDR2 are LGHDT and YNNKEL (reference sequence). This clone was counted once. V usage is TRBV3-1 (or the pseudogene TRBV3-2) and J usage is TRBJ2-7; D gene ambiguous. The sequencing input was PBMCs or T cells enriched from blood (not recorded which). The sequence came from a young woman who had been exposed to COVID-19. Here the CDR3 reads CASSQRQSTGSYEQYF. The CDR3 nucleotides read TGTGCCAGCAGCCAACGTCAGAGCACGGGCTCCTACGAGCAGTACTTC.